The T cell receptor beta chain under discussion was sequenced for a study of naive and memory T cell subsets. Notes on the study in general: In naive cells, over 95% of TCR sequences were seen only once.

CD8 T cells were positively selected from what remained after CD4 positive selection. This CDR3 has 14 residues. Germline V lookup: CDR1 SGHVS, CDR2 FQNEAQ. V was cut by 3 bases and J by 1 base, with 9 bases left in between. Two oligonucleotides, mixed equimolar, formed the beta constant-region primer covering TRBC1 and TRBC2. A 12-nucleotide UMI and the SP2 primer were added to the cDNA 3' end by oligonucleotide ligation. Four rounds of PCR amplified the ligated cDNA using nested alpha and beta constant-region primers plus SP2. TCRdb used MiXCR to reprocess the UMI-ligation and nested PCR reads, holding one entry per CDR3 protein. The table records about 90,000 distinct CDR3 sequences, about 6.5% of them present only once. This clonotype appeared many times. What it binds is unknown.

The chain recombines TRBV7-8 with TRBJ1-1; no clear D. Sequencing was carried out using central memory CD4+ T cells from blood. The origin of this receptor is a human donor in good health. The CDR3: CASSFFDWNTEAFF. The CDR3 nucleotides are TGTGCCAGCAGCTTCTTCGACTGGAACACTGAAGCTTTCTTT.